The 31 T cell receptor beta chains listed next were all sequenced from one sample in a study of blood T cell repertoires in COVID-19 (TCRdb year 2020). Libraries were constructed by the immunoSEQ multiplex PCR assay. TCRdb retrieved this table from immuneACCESS and kept in-frame rearrangements only. Not all clones are present; in checked studies, unresolved V genes account for under half, and no reason is known for the remainder. Present in this sample are fewer than 130,000 clones, approximately 80% of which were seen just once. 20% to 25% of the sample is taken by the ten largest. The sample consisted of peripheral blood. Source of these receptors: a man aged 65 to 79 with active or convalescent COVID-19.

In its sample, this clone was seen a few times. J is TRBJ1-3 and V is TRBV5-4, with TRBD1 matching 12 bases. J was trimmed by 3 bases and V by 4 bases; bases with no gene match: 5. CDR3 length: 16 amino acids. CDR1 and CDR2 from the germline V gene are SGHNT and YYREEE (reference sequence). The CDR3 nucleotides are TGTGCCAGCAGCCAGGGACAGGGGGCGCGTGGAAACACCATATATTTT. As protein: CASSQGQGARGNTIYF. The full variable domain, its missing parts supplied by reference TRBV5-4 and TRBJ1-3, is ETGVTQSPTHLIKTRGQQVTLRCSSQSGHNTVSWYQQALGQGPQFIFQYYREEENGRGNFPPRFSGLQFPNYSSELNVNALELDDSALYLCASSQGQGARGNTIYFGEGSWLTVV.

The chain uses TRBV27 and TRBJ1-5; 9 nucleotides line up with TRBD1. With 5 bases clipped from V and 2 bases from J, the junction kept 4 bases outside the gene matches. The CDR3 covers 15 residues. Per the germline V gene, CDR1 is MNHEY and CDR2 is SMNVEV (reference sequence). CDR3 amino acids: CASSQRTGGNQPQHF. The CDR3 DNA follows: TGTGCCAGCAGTCAACGGACAGGGGGCAATCAGCCCCAGCATTTT.

The genes are TRBV5-1 and TRBJ1-2; 12 nucleotides agree with TRBD1. The CDR3 length is 16 residues. V gave up 1 base and J gave up 7 bases; unmatched junction bases: 8. The germline CDR1 and CDR2 sequences are SGHRS and YFSETQ. In DNA form, the CDR3 reads TGCGCCAGCAGCTTGTATCCCGGGACAGGGGGCTCTGGCTACACCTTC. Its protein product is CASSLYPGTGGSGYTF.

The chain recombines TRBV4-1 with TRBJ1-2; D perhaps matches TRBD1 (6 bases). Germline V lookup: CDR1 MGHRA, CDR2 YSYEKL. This CDR3 comprises 14 residues. V dropped 4 bases and J dropped 1 base, with 10 bases sitting between them. CDR3 amino acids: CASSPRDNNYGYTF. CDR3 coding DNA: TGCGCCAGCAGCCCTCGGGACAATAACTATGGCTACACCTTC.

The chain carries TRBV3-1 (or the pseudogene TRBV3-2) and TRBJ2-7; D is unclear. Germline V lookup: CDR1 LGHDT, CDR2 YNNKEL (reference sequence). This CDR3 is built from 12 residues. The V gene lost 4 bases and the J gene lost 3 bases, with 7 bases spanning the gap. The CDR3 loop is CASSRDNYEQYF. In DNA, the CDR3 is TGTGCCAGCAGCCGCGATAACTACGAGCAGTACTTC.

A few counts support this clone. The J gene is TRBJ1-2, the V gene TRBV6-5; 9 bases agree with TRBD1. Germline lookup yields CDR1 MNHEY and CDR2 SVGAGI. The V segment lost 9 bases and the J segment 0 bases; nucleotides outside the gene matches: 8. The CDR3 is 15 amino acids. CDR3 DNA sequence: TGTGCCAGTGCCGGGACAGGGAGAGCTAACTATGGCTACACCTTC. Protein sequence: CASAGTGRANYGYTF.

The V call is TRBV5-1, the J call TRBJ1-6; 7 nucleotides align to TRBD1. CDR3 length equals 15 residues. J lost 14 bases, V lost 4 bases, and 15 bases had no gene match. CDR1 is SGHRS and CDR2 is YFSETQ in the germline V gene. The CDR3 DNA is TGCGCCAGCAGCCCCGACAGGGCAGGGATCCCGACCCTCCACTTT. Residues: CASSPDRAGIPTLHF.

A few counts support this clone. This rearrangement joins TRBV15 to TRBJ1-3; D is perhaps TRBD1 (5 bases). With 9 bases removed from V and 0 bases from J, the gap between germline ends came to 9 bases. This CDR3 region has 13 residues. Germline V gene lookup returns CDR1 LNHNV and CDR2 YYDKDF (reference sequence). The CDR3 DNA is TGTGCCACAGGGCAGGGCTCTGGAAACACCATATATTTT. This translates into CATGQGSGNTIYF.

The rearrangement joins TRBV7-2 to TRBJ1-2; D call uncertain. The CDR3 has 15 residues. Germline V gene sequence: CDR1 SGHTA, CDR2 FQGNSA. With 0 bases removed from V and 4 bases from J, the gap between germline ends came to 12 bases. In DNA form, the CDR3 reads TGTGCCAGCAGCTTAGCGTACAGACCATTCTATGGCTACACCTTC. This gives the protein CASSLAYRPFYGYTF.

The J gene is TRBJ2-5, the V gene TRBV7-7; 7 positions agree with TRBD1. This CDR3 has 13 amino acids. V lost 5 bases and J lost 4; bases outside the gene matches: 4. The germline V gene encodes CDR1 SSHAT and CDR2 FNYEAQ (reference sequence). DNA for the CDR3: TGTGCCAGCAGCACTGACAGGGTAGAGACCCAGTACTTC. Encoded protein: CASSTDRVETQYF.

J is TRBJ2-5 and V is TRBV5-5; D gene unclear. The germline CDR1 and CDR2 sequences are SGHKS and YYEKEE (reference sequence). V was pared by 1 base and J by 1 base, with 8 bases between. The CDR3 spans 14 residues. The CDR3 coding sequence is TGTGCCAGCAGCTTGCGAGACTGCCAAGAGACCCAGTACTTC. Residues: CASSLRDCQETQYF.

The genes are TRBV5-6 and TRBJ1-1; no definite D call. Trimming took 6 bases from V and 0 from J, leaving 12 bases between them. Germline V gene sequence: CDR1 SGHDT, CDR2 YYEEEE. This CDR3 comprises 14 residues. The CDR3: CASTPPGMNTEAFF. The CDR3 DNA follows: TGTGCCAGCACCCCGCCAGGAATGAACACTGAAGCTTTCTTT. Looking up the rest from reference TRBV5-6 and TRBJ1-1 gives the full variable domain: DAGVTQSPTHLIKTRGQQVTLRCSPKSGHDTVSWYQQALGQGPQFIFQYYEEEERQRGNFPDRFSGHQFPNYSSELNVNALLLGDSALYLCASTPPGMNTEAFFGQGTRLTVV.

The rearrangement joins TRBV6-6 to TRBJ1-1; D is ambiguous. This CDR3 has 12 residues. CDR1 MNHNY and CDR2 SVGAGI come from the germline V gene (reference sequence). Trimming pared 3 bases from V and 7 bases from J, leaving 9 bases between. The CDR3 DNA reads as TGTGCCAGCAGTTATTCCGGGATTGAAGCTTTCTTT. Its protein is CASSYSGIEAFF.

The chain employs TRBV5-1 and TRBJ2-5; 9 bases map to TRBD2. Germline CDR1 is SGHRS and CDR2 is YFSETQ. The trim removed 2 bases at V and 5 bases at J, leaving 10 bases unmatched. The CDR3 has 16 residues. This CDR3 is CASSFASGTGGETQYF. CDR3 in DNA: TGCGCCAGCAGCTTCGCTAGCGGGACCGGTGGGGAGACCCAGTACTTC.

The chain uses TRBV28 and TRBJ1-5, with 9 bases identical to TRBD1. Germline values: CDR1 MDHEN, CDR2 SYDVKM. CDR3 length equals 16 residues. After removal of 6 bases from V and 5 bases from J, the junction contained 11 bases not matched to a gene. CDR3 amino acids: CASSPLGQGKDQPQHF. The CDR3 DNA is TGTGCCAGCAGCCCCTTGGGACAGGGAAAGGATCAGCCCCAGCATTTT.

The V call is TRBV6-1, the J call TRBJ2-7; the D gene is possibly TRBD2 (5 bases). The CDR3 is 14 amino acids. The V end lost 2 bases, the J end lost 3 bases, and 11 bases lay between the germline ends. Germline V CDR1 and CDR2: MNHNS, SASEGT. The CDR3 sequence is CASSESGVNYEQYF. Written as DNA, the CDR3 is TGTGCCAGCAGTGAAAGCGGCGTGAACTACGAGCAGTACTTC.

The chain is built from TRBV5-1 and TRBJ1-2; TRBD1 is a possible D gene (6 bases). The CDR3 extends over 20 amino acids. Germline V gene sequence: CDR1 SGHRS, CDR2 YFSETQ. The V end lost 1 base, the J end lost 1 base, and 26 bases lay between the germline ends. CDR3 in amino acids: CASSLSNRPGQGKLNYGYTF. In DNA form, the CDR3 reads TGCGCCAGCAGCTTGAGCAATCGGCCGGGACAAGGGAAACTTAACTATGGCTACACCTTC.

CDR3 coding DNA: TGTGCCAGCAGCCAAGAAACGGGGGAGCAGTACTTC. It yields the protein CASSQETGEQYF. The chain joins TRBV14 to TRBJ2-7; TRBD2 might be the D (5 bases). The CDR3 sequence is 12 residues long. From germline, CDR1 is SGHDN and CDR2 FVKESK. V was trimmed by 0 bases and J by 7 bases, leaving 7 bases between them.

The rearrangement joins TRBV29-1 to TRBJ1-2, with 7 positions matching TRBD1. V shed 0 bases and J 7 bases; nucleotides not matched to a gene: 8. Looked up from germline, CDR1 is SQVTM and CDR2 is ANQGSEA. CDR3 length: 14 residues. The chain's CDR3 is CSVEDGQGGRGYTF. Written as DNA, the CDR3 is TGCAGCGTTGAAGACGGGCAGGGGGGCCGTGGCTACACCTTC.

The V and J genes are TRBV28 and TRBJ1-5; possibly TRBD1 for D (5 bases). Per the germline V gene, CDR1 is MDHEN and CDR2 is SYDVKM. Trimming removed 11 bases at V and 4 bases at J, with 9 bases between. The CDR3 is 11 residues long. This CDR3 reads CAASGNQPQHF. The CDR3 DNA is TGTGCCGCTTCAGGGAATCAGCCCCAGCATTTT.

The chain links TRBV10-3 to TRBJ2-7, with 9 positions matching TRBD1. CDR3 length: 15 amino acids. Trimming removed 10 bases from V and 3 bases from J; junction bases left unmatched: 13. Germline V CDR1 and CDR2: ENHRY, SYGVKD. CDR3 protein: CATRPIRDRVYEQYF. The CDR3 coding sequence is TGTGCCACCAGACCCATCCGGGACAGGGTCTACGAGCAGTACTTC.

The rearrangement joins TRBV6-1 to TRBJ1-6, with 7 nucleotides matching TRBD1. Germline-derived CDR1 and CDR2 are MNHNS and SASEGT. CDR3 length equals 15 residues. The junction had 6 bases not matched to a gene; V was cut back by 2 bases and J by 8 bases. The CDR3 loop is CASSELRGPHSPLHF. In nucleotides, the CDR3 is TGTGCCAGCAGTGAACTAAGGGGGCCTCATTCACCCCTCCACTTT.

The rearrangement joins TRBV19 to TRBJ1-2, with 8 bases that match TRBD1. Germline CDR1 LNHDA, CDR2 SQIVND (reference sequence). Unmatched junction bases numbered 14, after V lost 4 bases and J lost 7 bases. This CDR3 region has 16 residues. In DNA form, the CDR3 reads TGTGCCAGTAGTACCCGAGGACAGGGACACCTAAGTGGCTACACCTTC. Translating it yields CASSTRGQGHLSGYTF.

The V and J genes are TRBV4-1 and TRBJ1-1; D is ambiguous. Germline V gives CDR1 MGHRA, CDR2 YSYEKL. CDR3 length: 13 amino acids. The V and J ends lost 0 bases and 5 bases respectively, with 7 bases between them. CDR3 residues: CASSQDERTEAFF. CDR3 in DNA: TGCGCCAGCAGCCAAGATGAGAGGACTGAAGCTTTCTTT.

V gene TRBV4-2 combines with J gene TRBJ2-7; tentatively, D is TRBD2 (7 bases). Germline V gene data show CDR1 as LGHNA and CDR2 as YNFKEQ. The CDR3 contains 16 residues. The ends were cut back, 5 bases at V and 1 base at J, with 18 bases in the middle. The CDR3 spells CASSGGGGRGSYEQYF. The CDR3 DNA reads TGTGCCAGCAGCGGGGGCGGGGGCAGGGGTTCCTACGAGCAGTACTTC.

The chain links TRBV5-6 to TRBJ2-4; 8 nucleotides agree with TRBD1. Per germline, CDR1 SGHDT and CDR2 YYEEEE. J was trimmed by 7 bases and V by 4 bases; bases with no gene match: 7. CDR3 size: 14 residues. The CDR3 spells CASSRTGRRNIQYF. The CDR3 DNA is TGTGCCAGCAGCCGGACAGGGAGGAGGAACATTCAGTACTTC.

The table lists this clone with a few counts. The gene calls are TRBV9 and TRBJ1-6; tentatively, D is TRBD1 (5 bases). Deletions cut 4 bases from V and 9 bases from J, with 20 bases between. Germline loops: CDR1 SGDLS, CDR2 YYNGEE. The CDR3 is 16 amino acids. As DNA, the CDR3 is TGTGCCAGCAGCCCCGGGGGGAGGGCCTCGGCTTCACCCCTCCACTTT. It is translated as CASSPGGRASASPLHF.

CDR3 sequence (DNA): TGTGCCAGCAGCGCGAGATCGACAGGGGATACGCAGTATTTT. Translating gives CASSARSTGDTQYF. V usage is TRBV5-4 and J usage is TRBJ2-3; 7 bases align to TRBD1. J was trimmed by 6 bases and V by 4 bases; bases with no gene match: 8. CDR1 is SGHNT, CDR2 YYREEE, per germline (reference sequence). The CDR3 is 14 residues long.

For this clone: The junction departs from the called germline gene at one end, perhaps through a read error. The gene calls are TRBV7-2 and TRBJ2-7, with 12 nucleotides matching TRBD2. Germline CDR1 is SGHTA and CDR2 is FQGNSA. This CDR3 spans 15 amino acids. The CDR3 here is CAGRPRLAGVYEQYF. The CDR3 region has the DNA TGTGCCGGCAGACCGAGACTAGCGGGAGTCTACGAGCAGTACTTC.

The chain joins TRBV21-1 to TRBJ2-1; the tabulated D call, TRBD2, remains unverified against the DNA. TRBV21-1 is a known pseudogene. CDR3 size: 16 residues. In DNA, the CDR3 is TGTGCCAGCAGCAAACGGGGGGGGAGGGCCAATAATGAGCAGTTCTTC. It translates to CASSKRGGRANNEQFF.

This chain uses TRBV6-5 with TRBJ1-2, with a tentative D call TRBD1 (6 bases). V gave up 2 bases and J gave up 5 bases, with 9 bases separating them. The germline CDR1 and CDR2 sequences are MNHEY and SVGAGI. The CDR3 loop spans 13 amino acids. The CDR3 nucleotides are TGTGCCAGCAGTTACACAGGGAAATATGGCTACACCTTC. This encodes CASSYTGKYGYTF.